Below are 13 T cell receptor beta chains sequenced from a single sample in a study of regulatory T cells in long-lasting Graves disease. This sample's time point: newly diagnosed GD, antithyroid drugs for less than 3 months. Isolated PBMC RNA provided the starting material for the TCR library. CDR3 regions were amplified by Arm-PCR using iRepertoire HTBI primers to build TCR beta libraries. In TCRdb, the multiplex PCR reads were re-called with MiXCR into one record per CDR3 protein. The data show 450,000 to 700,000 distinct CDR3 sequences, about 13% seen once. The sample was also linked to a second study, of T cells in Graves' hyperthyroidism and ophthalmopathy.

This sample comprised peripheral blood mononuclear cells (PBMCs), obtained at new diagnosis, from a patient treated with antithyroid drugs. The receptors were sampled from a man younger than 40 with Graves disease.

The sample holds many counts of this clonotype. The chain carries TRBV10-3 and TRBJ2-7, with D perhaps given as TRBD1 or TRBD2 (5 bases each). Trimming left V 11 bases short and J 3 bases short, with 14 bases between. Germline assignment: CDR1 ENHRY and CDR2 SYGVKD. The CDR3 spans 12 residues. In DNA, the CDR3 is TGTGCCTCGGGACGGTCCGACTACGAGCAGTACTTC. It codes for CASGRSDYEQYF.

The sample holds a few counts of this clonotype. The chain uses TRBV19 and TRBJ2-3, with 8 bases that match TRBD2. V dropped 7 bases and J dropped 5; count of bases not matched to a gene: 14. Germline loops: CDR1 LNHDA, CDR2 SQIVND (reference sequence). The CDR3 totals 16 residues. This chain's CDR3 is CASTPARLAGIDTQYF. CDR3 nucleotides: TGTGCCAGTACCCCCGCACGGCTAGCGGGCATAGATACGCAGTATTTT.

The J gene is TRBJ2-7, the V gene TRBV3-1; 11 positions agree with TRBD2. The V gene end was trimmed by 8 bases and the J gene end by 4 bases; junction bases not matched to a gene: 16. The CDR3 consists of 17 residues. CDR1 LGHDT and CDR2 YNNKEL come from the germline V gene (reference sequence). CDR3 coding DNA: TGTGCCAGCGGCGCCAAGCTACTAGCGGGAGTGAGATACGAGCAGTACTTC. Translating it yields CASGAKLLAGVRYEQYF.

In regard to this clonotype: A far larger clone is one base from this, pointing to a likely read error. J is TRBJ2-1 and V is TRBV12-3 or TRBV12-4; D remains ambiguous. With the DNA end fitting TRBJ2-5 better, the J assignment may be wrong. CDR3 size: 13 residues. CDR3: CASSPLVGKTQYF. In DNA form, the CDR3 reads TGTGCCAGCAGTCCTCTTGTTGGAAAGACCCAGTACTTC.

The chain couples TRBV7-9 to TRBJ2-1; D is unresolved. This CDR3 contains 13 residues. The germline CDR1 and CDR2 sequences are SEHNR and FQNEAQ (reference sequence). The V and J ends lost 5 bases and 8 bases respectively, with 13 bases between them. The CDR3 coding sequence is TGTGCCAGCAGCCAAAAGTTTATCGATGAGCAGTTCTTC. Protein product: CASSQKFIDEQFF.

The rearrangement links TRBV5-4 to TRBJ2-1, with TRBD2 identical over 10 bases. The germline V gene has CDR1 SGHNT and CDR2 YYREEE (reference sequence). The CDR3 has 17 residues. V lost 0 bases and J lost 5; bases outside the gene matches: 8. The CDR3 bases are TGTGCCAGCAGCTTGGAGGTAGCGGGAGGTATAAACAATGAGCAGTTCTTC. This encodes CASSLEVAGGINNEQFF.

This clonotype was picked up many times. V gene TRBV27 combines with J gene TRBJ1-2; 9 nucleotides align to TRBD1. With 6 bases clipped from V and 7 bases from J, the junction kept 9 bases outside the gene matches. Germline CDR1 MNHEY, CDR2 SMNVEV (reference sequence). CDR3 size: 14 residues. The CDR3 DNA is TGTGCCAGCAGCAGAAAACAGGGGGCGCGTGGCTACACCTTC. It yields the protein CASSRKQGARGYTF.

The chain employs TRBV3-1 and TRBJ2-7, with 10 bases identical to TRBD2. Germline CDR1 is LGHDT and CDR2 is YNNKEL (reference sequence). This CDR3 region has 14 residues. V dropped 6 bases and J dropped 5; count of bases not matched to a gene: 7. The DNA of the CDR3 is TGTGCCAGCAGACCTAGCGGGAGATTGGACGAGCAGTACTTC. Translating gives CASRPSGRLDEQYF.

The sample holds many counts of this clonotype. J is TRBJ2-1 and V is TRBV24-1; D possibly corresponds to TRBD2 (6 bases). The V end lost 3 bases, the J end lost 6 bases, and 11 bases lay between the germline ends. Germline CDR1 and CDR2: KGHDR and SFDVKD. The CDR3 consists of 14 residues. CDR3 coding DNA: TGTGCCACCAGTGATCCGCGGGGAAGCAATGAGCAGTTCTTC. It is translated as CATSDPRGSNEQFF.

This clonotype was recorded a few times. The chain carries TRBV9 and TRBJ2-7, with TRBD2 matching over 8 bases. This CDR3 contains 15 residues. From germline, CDR1 is SGDLS and CDR2 YYNGEE. Germline trimming cut 4 bases from V and 4 bases from J; bases unmatched to any gene: 10. The CDR3 DNA reads TGTGCCAGCAGCCCAGCAGCGGGAGCGGGTTACGAGCAGTACTTC. Its translation: CASSPAAGAGYEQYF.

This chain uses TRBV6-2 or TRBV6-3 with TRBJ2-3; 12 bases match TRBD2. J lost 3 bases, V lost 7 bases, and 8 bases had no gene match. The CDR3 has 16 amino acids. The germline V gene has CDR1 MNHEY and CDR2 SVGEGT. The CDR3 sequence is CASIPRLAGATDTQYF. CDR3 DNA sequence: TGTGCCAGCATCCCACGACTAGCGGGAGCAACAGATACGCAGTATTTT.

The rearrangement uses TRBV19 and TRBJ1-6; D gene uncertain. From germline, CDR1 is LNHDA and CDR2 SQIVND (reference sequence). V was pared by 6 bases and J by 9 bases, with 15 bases between. This CDR3 region has 14 residues. Here the CDR3 reads CASSPREFSSPLHF. The CDR3 DNA reads as TGTGCCAGTAGCCCAAGGGAGTTTAGTTCACCCCTCCACTTT. The complete variable domain, with remaining parts taken from reference TRBV19 and TRBJ1-6, reads DGGITQSPKYLFRKEGQNVTLSCEQNLNHDAMYWYRQDPGQGLRLIYYSQIVNDFQKGDIAEGYSVSREKKESFPLTVTSAQKNPTAFYLCASSPREFSSPLHFGNGTRLTVT.

The table lists this clonotype with a few counts. The chain recombines TRBV3-1 with TRBJ2-3; 8 bases line up with TRBD1. From germline, CDR1 is LGHDT and CDR2 YNNKEL (reference sequence). This CDR3 contains 16 residues. After removal of 2 bases from V and 4 bases from J, the junction contained 8 bases not matched to a gene. The CDR3 DNA follows: TGTGCCAGCAGCCAAAGGGCCAGGGGGCGATCAGATACGCAGTATTTT. The encoded protein is CASSQRARGRSDTQYF.